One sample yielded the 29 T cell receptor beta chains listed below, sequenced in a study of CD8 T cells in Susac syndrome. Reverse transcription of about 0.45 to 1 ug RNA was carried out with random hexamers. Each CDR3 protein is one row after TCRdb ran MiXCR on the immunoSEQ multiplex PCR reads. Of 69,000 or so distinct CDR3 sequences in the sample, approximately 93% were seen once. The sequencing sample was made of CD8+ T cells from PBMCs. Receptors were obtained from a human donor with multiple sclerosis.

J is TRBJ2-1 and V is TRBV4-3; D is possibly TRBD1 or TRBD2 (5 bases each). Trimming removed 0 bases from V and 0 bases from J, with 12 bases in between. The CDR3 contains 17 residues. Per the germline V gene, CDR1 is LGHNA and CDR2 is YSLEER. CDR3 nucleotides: TGCGCCAGCAGCCAAGACCTCGGGACGAGCTCCTACAATGAGCAGTTCTTC. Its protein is CASSQDLGTSSYNEQFF.

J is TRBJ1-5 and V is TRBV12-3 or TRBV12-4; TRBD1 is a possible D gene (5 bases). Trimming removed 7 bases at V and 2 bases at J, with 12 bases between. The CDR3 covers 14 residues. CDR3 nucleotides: TGTGCCAGCACCTTGGGAGGGGGCAATCAGCCCCAGCATTTT. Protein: CASTLGGGNQPQHF.

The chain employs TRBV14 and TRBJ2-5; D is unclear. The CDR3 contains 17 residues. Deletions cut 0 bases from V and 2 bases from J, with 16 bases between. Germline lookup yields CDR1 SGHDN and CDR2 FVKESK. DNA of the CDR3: TGTGCCAGCAGCCAAGATGCGACAAGGACCCCACAAGAGACCCAGTACTTC. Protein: CASSQDATRTPQETQYF.

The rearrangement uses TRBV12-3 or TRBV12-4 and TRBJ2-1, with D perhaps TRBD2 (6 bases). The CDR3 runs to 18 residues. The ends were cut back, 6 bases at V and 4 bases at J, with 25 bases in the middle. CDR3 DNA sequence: TGTGCCAGCAGAGCACCTACAGCGGGCAGGTCCGTTTACAATGAGCAGTTCTTC. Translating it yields CASRAPTAGRSVYNEQFF.

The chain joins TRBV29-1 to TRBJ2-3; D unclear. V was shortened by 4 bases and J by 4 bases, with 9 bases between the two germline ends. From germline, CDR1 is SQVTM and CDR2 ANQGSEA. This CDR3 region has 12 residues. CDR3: CSVVGNSDTQYF. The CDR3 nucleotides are TGCAGCGTTGTTGGCAACTCAGATACGCAGTATTTT.

The CDR3 is CSARWTSGINEQFF. The CDR3 DNA reads TGCAGTGCTAGATGGACTAGCGGCATCAATGAGCAGTTCTTC. This chain joins TRBV20-1 and TRBJ2-1; 10 positions agree with TRBD2. The CDR3 runs to 14 residues. Unmatched junction bases numbered 4, after V lost 2 bases and J lost 6 bases. Germline CDR1 reads DFQATT; CDR2 reads SNEGSKA (reference sequence).

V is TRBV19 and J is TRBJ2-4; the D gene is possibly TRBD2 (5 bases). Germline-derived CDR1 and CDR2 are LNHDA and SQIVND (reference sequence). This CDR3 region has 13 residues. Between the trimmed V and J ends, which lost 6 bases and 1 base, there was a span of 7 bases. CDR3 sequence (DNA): TGTGCCAGTAGCGGGGAGGCCAAAAACATTCAGTACTTC. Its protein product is CASSGEAKNIQYF.

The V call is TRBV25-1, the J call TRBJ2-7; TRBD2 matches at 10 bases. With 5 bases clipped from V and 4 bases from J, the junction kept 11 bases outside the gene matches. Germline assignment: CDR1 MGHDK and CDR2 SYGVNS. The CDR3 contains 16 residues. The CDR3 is CASSSFEGLAVYEQYF. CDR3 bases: TGTGCCAGCAGTTCTTTTGAAGGACTAGCGGTTTACGAGCAGTACTTC.

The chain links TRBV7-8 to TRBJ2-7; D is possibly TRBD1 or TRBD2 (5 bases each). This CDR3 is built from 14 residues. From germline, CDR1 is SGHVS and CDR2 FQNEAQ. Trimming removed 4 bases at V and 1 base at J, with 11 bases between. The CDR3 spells CASSYLGDSYEQYF. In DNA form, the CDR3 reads TGTGCCAGCAGCTACCTGGGGGATTCCTACGAGCAGTACTTC.

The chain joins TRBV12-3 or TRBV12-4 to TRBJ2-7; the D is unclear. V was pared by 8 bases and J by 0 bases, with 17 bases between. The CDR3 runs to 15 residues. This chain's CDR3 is CASRSGQSHSYEQYF. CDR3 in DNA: TGTGCCAGCCGATCCGGGCAGTCGCACTCCTACGAGCAGTACTTC.

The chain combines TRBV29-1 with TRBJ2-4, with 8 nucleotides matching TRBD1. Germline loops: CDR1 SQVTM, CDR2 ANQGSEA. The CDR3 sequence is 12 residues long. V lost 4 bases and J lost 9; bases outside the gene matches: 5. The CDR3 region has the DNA TGCAGCGTTGTCCAGGGGGCGGGCATTCAGTACTTC. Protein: CSVVQGAGIQYF.

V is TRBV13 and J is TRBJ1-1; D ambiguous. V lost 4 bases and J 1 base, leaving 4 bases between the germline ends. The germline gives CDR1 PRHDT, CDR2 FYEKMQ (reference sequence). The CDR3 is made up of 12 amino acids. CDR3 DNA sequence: TGTGCCAGCAGCTCGACGAACACTGAAGCTTTCTTT. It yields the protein CASSSTNTEAFF.

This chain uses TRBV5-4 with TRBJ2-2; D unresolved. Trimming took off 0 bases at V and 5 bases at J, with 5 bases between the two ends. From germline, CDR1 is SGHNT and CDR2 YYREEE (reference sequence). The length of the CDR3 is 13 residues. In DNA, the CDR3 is TGTGCCAGCAGCTTGGCGAGAACCGGGGAGCTGTTTTTT. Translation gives CASSLARTGELFF.

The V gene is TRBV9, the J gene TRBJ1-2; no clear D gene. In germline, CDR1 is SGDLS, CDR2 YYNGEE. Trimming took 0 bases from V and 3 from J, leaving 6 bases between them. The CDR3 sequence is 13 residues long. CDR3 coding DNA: TGTGCCAGCAGCGTAGAAGAGGACTATGGCTACACCTTC. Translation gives CASSVEEDYGYTF.

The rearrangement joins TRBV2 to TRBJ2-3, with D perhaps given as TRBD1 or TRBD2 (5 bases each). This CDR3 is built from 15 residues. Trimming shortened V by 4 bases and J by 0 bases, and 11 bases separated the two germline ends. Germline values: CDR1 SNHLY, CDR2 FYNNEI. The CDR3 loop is CASSAGTSSTDTQYF. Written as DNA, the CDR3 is TGTGCCAGCAGTGCGGGGACGTCTAGCACAGATACGCAGTATTTT.

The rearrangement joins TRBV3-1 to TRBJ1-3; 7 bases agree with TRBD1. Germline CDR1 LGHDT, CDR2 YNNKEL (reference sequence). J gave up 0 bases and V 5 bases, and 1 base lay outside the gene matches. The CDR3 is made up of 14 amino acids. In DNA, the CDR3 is TGTGCCAGCAGCTACAGGGGCTCTGGAAACACCATATATTTT. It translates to CASSYRGSGNTIYF.

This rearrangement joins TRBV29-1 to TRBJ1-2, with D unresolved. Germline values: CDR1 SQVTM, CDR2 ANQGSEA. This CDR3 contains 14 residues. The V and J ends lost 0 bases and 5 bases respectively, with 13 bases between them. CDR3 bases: TGCAGCGTTGAAGATCCACAGCTAACTTATGGCTACACCTTC. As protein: CSVEDPQLTYGYTF. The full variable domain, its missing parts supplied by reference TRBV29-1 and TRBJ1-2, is SAVISQKPSRDICQRGTSLTIQCQVDSQVTMMFWYRQQPGQSLTLIATANQGSEATYESGFVIDKFPISRPNLTFSTLTVSNMSPEDSSIYLCSVEDPQLTYGYTFGSGTRLTVV.

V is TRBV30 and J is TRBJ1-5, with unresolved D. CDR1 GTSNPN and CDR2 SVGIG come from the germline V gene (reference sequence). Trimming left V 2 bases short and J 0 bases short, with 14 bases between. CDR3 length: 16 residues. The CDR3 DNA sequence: TGTGCCTGGAGTCCACCTCCGCAGTATAGCAATCAGCCCCAGCATTTT. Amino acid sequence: CAWSPPPQYSNQPQHF.

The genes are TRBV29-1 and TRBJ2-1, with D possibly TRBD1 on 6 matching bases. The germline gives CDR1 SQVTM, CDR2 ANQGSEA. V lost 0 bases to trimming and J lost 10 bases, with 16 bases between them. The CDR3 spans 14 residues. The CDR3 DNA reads TGCAGCGTTGAAGATAACAGGGTTCCCAAAGAGCAGTTCTTC. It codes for CSVEDNRVPKEQFF.

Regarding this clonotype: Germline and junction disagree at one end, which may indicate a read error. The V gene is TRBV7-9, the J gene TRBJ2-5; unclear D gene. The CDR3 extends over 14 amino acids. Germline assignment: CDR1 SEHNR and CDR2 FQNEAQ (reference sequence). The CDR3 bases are TGTGCCAGCAGCTCGGCCGACTGGGAAGAAACCCAGTACTTC. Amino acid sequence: CASSSADWEETQYF.

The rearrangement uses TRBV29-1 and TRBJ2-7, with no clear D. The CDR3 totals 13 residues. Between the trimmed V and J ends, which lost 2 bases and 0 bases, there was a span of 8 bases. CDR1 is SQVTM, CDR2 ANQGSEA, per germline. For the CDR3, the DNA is TGCAGCGTTGAAACGGGCATCTCCTACGAGCAGTACTTC. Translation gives CSVETGISYEQYF.

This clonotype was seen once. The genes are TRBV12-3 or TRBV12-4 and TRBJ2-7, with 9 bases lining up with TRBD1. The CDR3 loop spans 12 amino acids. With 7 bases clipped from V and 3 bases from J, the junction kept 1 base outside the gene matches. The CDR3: CASKGQGYEQYF. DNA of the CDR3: TGTGCCAGCAAGGGACAGGGCTACGAGCAGTACTTC.

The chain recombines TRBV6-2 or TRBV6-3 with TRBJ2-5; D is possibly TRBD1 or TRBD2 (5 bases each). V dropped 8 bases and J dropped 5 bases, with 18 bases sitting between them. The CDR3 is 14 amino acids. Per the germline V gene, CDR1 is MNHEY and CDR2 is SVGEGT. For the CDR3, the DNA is TGTGCCAGCGATATAGGATTGGGGGTGGAGACCCAGTACTTC. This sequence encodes CASDIGLGVETQYF.

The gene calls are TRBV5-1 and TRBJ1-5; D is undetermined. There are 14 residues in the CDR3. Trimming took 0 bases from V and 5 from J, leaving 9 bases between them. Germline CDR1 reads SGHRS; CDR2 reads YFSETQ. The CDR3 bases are TGCGCCAGCAGCTTGGAAGGTCTTGATCAGCCCCAGCATTTT. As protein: CASSLEGLDQPQHF.

The CDR3 DNA reads as TGTGCCAGCAGTCCGGGACTAGCGGGATCTCGCGAGCAGTACTTC. As protein: CASSPGLAGSREQYF. The V call is TRBV12-3 or TRBV12-4, the J call TRBJ2-7; 13 bases are shared with TRBD2. Trimming removed 5 bases from V and 6 bases from J; junction bases left unmatched: 7. The CDR3 contains 15 residues.

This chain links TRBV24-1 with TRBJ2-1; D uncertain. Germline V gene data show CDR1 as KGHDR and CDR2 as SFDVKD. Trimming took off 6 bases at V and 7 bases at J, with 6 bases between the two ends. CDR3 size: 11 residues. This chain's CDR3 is CATSKSNEQFF. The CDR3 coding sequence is TGTGCCACCAGTAAAAGTAATGAGCAGTTCTTC.

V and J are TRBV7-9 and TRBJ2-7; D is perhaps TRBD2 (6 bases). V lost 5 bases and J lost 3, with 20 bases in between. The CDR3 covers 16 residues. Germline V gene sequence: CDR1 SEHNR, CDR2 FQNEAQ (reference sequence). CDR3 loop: CASSPPLVGGVYEQYF. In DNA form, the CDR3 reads TGTGCCAGCAGCCCACCGCTCGTCGGGGGAGTCTACGAGCAGTACTTC.

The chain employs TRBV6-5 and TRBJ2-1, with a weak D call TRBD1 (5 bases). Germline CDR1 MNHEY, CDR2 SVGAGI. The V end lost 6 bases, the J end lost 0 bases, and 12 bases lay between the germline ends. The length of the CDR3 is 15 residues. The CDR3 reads CASSPDQGSYNEQFF. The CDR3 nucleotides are TGTGCCAGCAGCCCCGACCAGGGCTCCTACAATGAGCAGTTCTTC.

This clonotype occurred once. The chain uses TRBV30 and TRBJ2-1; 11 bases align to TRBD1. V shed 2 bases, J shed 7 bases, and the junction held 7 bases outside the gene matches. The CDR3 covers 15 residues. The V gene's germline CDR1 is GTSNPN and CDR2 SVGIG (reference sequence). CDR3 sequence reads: CAWSNGQGAQNEQFF. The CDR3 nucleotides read TGTGCCTGGAGTAATGGACAGGGGGCGCAAAATGAGCAGTTCTTC. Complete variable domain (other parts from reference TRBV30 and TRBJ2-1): SQTIHQWPATLVQPVGSPLSLECTVEGTSNPNLYWYRQAAGRGLQLLFYSVGIGQISSEVPQNLSASRPQDRQFILSSKKLLLSDSGFYLCAWSNGQGAQNEQFFGPGTRLTVL.